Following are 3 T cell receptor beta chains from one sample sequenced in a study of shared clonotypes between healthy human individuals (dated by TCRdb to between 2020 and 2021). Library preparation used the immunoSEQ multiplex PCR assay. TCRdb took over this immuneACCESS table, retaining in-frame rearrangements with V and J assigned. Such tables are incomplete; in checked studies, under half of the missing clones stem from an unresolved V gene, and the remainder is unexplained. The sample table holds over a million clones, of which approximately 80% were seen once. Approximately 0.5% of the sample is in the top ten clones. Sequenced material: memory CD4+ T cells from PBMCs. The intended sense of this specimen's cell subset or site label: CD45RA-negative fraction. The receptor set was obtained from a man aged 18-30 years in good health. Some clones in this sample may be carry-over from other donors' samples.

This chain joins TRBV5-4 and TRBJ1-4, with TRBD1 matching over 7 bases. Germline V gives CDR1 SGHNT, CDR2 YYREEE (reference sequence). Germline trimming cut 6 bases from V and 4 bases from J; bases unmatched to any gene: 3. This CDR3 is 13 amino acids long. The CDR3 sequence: CASKGAVNEKLFF. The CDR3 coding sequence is TGTGCCAGCAAGGGGGCCGTTAATGAAAAACTGTTTTTT.

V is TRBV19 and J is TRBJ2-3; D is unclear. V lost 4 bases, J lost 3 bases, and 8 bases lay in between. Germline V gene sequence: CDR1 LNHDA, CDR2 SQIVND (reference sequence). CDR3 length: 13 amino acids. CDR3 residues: CASSTRRTDTQYF. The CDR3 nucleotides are TGTGCCAGTAGTACCCGCCGGACAGATACGCAGTATTTT.

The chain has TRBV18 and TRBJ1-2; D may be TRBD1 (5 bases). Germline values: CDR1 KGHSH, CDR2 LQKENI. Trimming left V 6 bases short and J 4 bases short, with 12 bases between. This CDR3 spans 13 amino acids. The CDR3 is CASSQGHGYGYTF. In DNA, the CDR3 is TGTGCCAGCTCCCAGGGCCATGGCTATGGCTACACCTTC.